This passage covers 29 T cell receptor beta chains from one sample sequenced in a study of siplizumab effects on memory and regulatory T cells. TCRdb's table, derived via immunoSEQ multiplex PCR, lists solely in-frame clones and lacks some. This sample has over 100,000 clones; 80% to 95% occur once, and the top ten carry 0.16%. The specimen was non-Treg CD4+ T cells sorted from blood. These receptors originate from a human donor in good health.

The V call is TRBV5-6, the J call TRBJ1-2; weak D call: TRBD1 (5 bases). This CDR3 is 13 amino acids long. Germline values: CDR1 SGHDT, CDR2 YYEEEE. Trimming removed 2 bases at V and 1 base at J, with 6 bases between. The CDR3 region is CASSFGGNYGYTF. CDR3 DNA sequence: TGTGCCAGCAGCTTCGGGGGTAACTATGGCTACACCTTC.

This chain joins TRBV7-9 and TRBJ1-1, with D uncertain. Trimming pared 7 bases from V and 11 bases from J, leaving 5 bases between. CDR3 length equals 8 residues. From germline, CDR1 is SEHNR and CDR2 FQNEAQ (reference sequence). The CDR3 spells CASTPAFF. The CDR3 DNA sequence: TGTGCCAGCACCCCCGCTTTCTTT.

The chain is built from TRBV5-4 and TRBJ2-3, with D possibly matching TRBD2 (6 bases). CDR1 and CDR2 from the germline V gene are SGHNT and YYREEE (reference sequence). CDR3 length equals 15 residues. V was cut by 4 bases and J by 2 bases, with 14 bases left in between. In DNA form, the CDR3 reads TGTGCCAGCAGCGGCGGGACCTGGTACACAGATACGCAGTATTTT. It specifies CASSGGTWYTDTQYF. The full variable domain, in which reference TRBV5-4 and TRBJ2-3 provide the parts outside the CDR3, is ETGVTQSPTHLIKTRGQQVTLRCSSQSGHNTVSWYQQALGQGPQFIFQYYREEENGRGNFPPRFSGLQFPNYSSELNVNALELDDSALYLCASSGGTWYTDTQYFGPGTRLTVL.

The sample holds one count of this clone. The CDR3 DNA is TGTGCCATCAGTGCCTCCCCCGGTAAGGGGAGCTCCTATAATTCACCCCTCCACTTT. This translates into CAISASPGKGSSYNSPLHF. This rearrangement joins TRBV10-3 to TRBJ1-6, with a possible D match to TRBD1 (5 bases). The CDR3 consists of 19 residues. V lost 4 bases, J lost 0 bases, and 19 bases lay in between. The germline CDR1 and CDR2 sequences are ENHRY and SYGVKD.

V and J are TRBV19 and TRBJ2-3, with 10 nucleotides matching TRBD2. V dropped 4 bases and J dropped 3; count of bases not matched to a gene: 7. The germline V gene encodes CDR1 LNHDA and CDR2 SQIVND (reference sequence). The CDR3 is made up of 16 amino acids. CDR3 in amino acids: CASSKLAGVGTDTQYF. In nucleotides, the CDR3 is TGTGCCAGTAGTAAGCTAGCGGGAGTTGGGACAGATACGCAGTATTTT.

This chain connects TRBV10-3 to TRBJ1-3, with D possibly TRBD1 on 6 matching bases. Germline lookup yields CDR1 ENHRY and CDR2 SYGVKD. V was cut by 7 bases and J by 0 bases, with 10 bases left in between. This CDR3 contains 14 residues. The CDR3 DNA reads as TGTGCCATCACCAGGGGAGGCTCTGGAAACACCATATATTTT. It specifies CAITRGGSGNTIYF.

This clone was seen once. The gene calls are TRBV4-2 and TRBJ1-3; no firm D call. Germline-derived CDR1 and CDR2 are LGHNA and YNFKEQ. Trimming cost V 1 base and J 0 bases, with 7 bases left between them. This CDR3 contains 15 residues. CDR3 DNA: TGTGCCAGCAGCCAAGGGGTCGACTCTGGAAACACCATATATTTT. This encodes CASSQGVDSGNTIYF.

This chain uses TRBV19 with TRBJ1-1, with D possibly being TRBD1 (5 bases). The V gene's germline CDR1 is LNHDA and CDR2 SQIVND (reference sequence). Trimming left V 4 bases short and J 4 bases short, with 19 bases between. This CDR3 spans 16 amino acids. CDR3 coding DNA: TGTGCCAGTAGTACCTTCCTCGGCGGGGGGACCACTGAAGCTTTCTTT. Translating it yields CASSTFLGGGTTEAFF. Filled out from reference TRBV19 and TRBJ1-1, the complete variable domain reads DGGITQSPKYLFRKEGQNVTLSCEQNLNHDAMYWYRQDPGQGLRLIYYSQIVNDFQKGDIAEGYSVSREKKESFPLTVTSAQKNPTAFYLCASSTFLGGGTTEAFFGQGTRLTVV.

The CDR3 DNA is TGTGCCAGCAGTGAGGAGGGTATGAGCAATCAGCCCCAGCATTTT. Translating it yields CASSEEGMSNQPQHF. The chain links TRBV2 to TRBJ1-5, with D hard to call. The germline V and J ends were trimmed by 3 bases and 1 base, with 10 bases remaining between them. The CDR3 is 15 amino acids. Germline CDR1 is SNHLY and CDR2 is FYNNEI.

The chain has TRBV27 and TRBJ1-2; possible D gene TRBD1, 6 bases. V was cut by 8 bases and J by 4 bases, with 14 bases left in between. The CDR3 totals 13 residues. Germline CDR1 MNHEY, CDR2 SMNVEV (reference sequence). CDR3 amino acids: CASGRTGTYGYTF. In DNA, the CDR3 is TGTGCCAGCGGACGTACAGGGACCTATGGCTACACCTTC.

The rearrangement links TRBV18 to TRBJ2-7, with D maybe TRBD1 (5 bases). The CDR3 is 14 residues long. Germline V lookup: CDR1 KGHSH, CDR2 LQKENI. V was clipped by 5 bases and J by 5 bases, with 16 bases between them. Here the CDR3 DNA reads TGTGCCAGCTCATCAGCAGGGTCCAGGGACGAGCAGTACTTC. Amino acid sequence: CASSSAGSRDEQYF.

This clone was seen only once. This sequence joins TRBV9 and TRBJ2-1; no firm D call. V shed 4 bases and J shed 8 bases, with 19 bases lying between them. The CDR3 runs to 15 residues. Germline V gene sequence: CDR1 SGDLS, CDR2 YYNGEE. This chain's CDR3 is CASSKTDAPRYEQFF. DNA of the CDR3: TGTGCCAGCAGCAAGACTGACGCCCCGCGCTATGAGCAGTTCTTC.

The chain employs TRBV7-3 and TRBJ2-3, with D possibly TRBD2 on 6 matching bases. This CDR3 is built from 13 residues. Germline CDR1 SGHTA, CDR2 FQGTGA. V dropped 5 bases and J dropped 7 bases, with 13 bases sitting between them. The CDR3 is CASSGTARHTQYF. The CDR3, as DNA: TGTGCCAGCAGCGGGACTGCTCGACATACGCAGTATTTT.

J is TRBJ1-1 and V is TRBV27, with 7 bases that match TRBD1. Per germline, CDR1 MNHEY and CDR2 SMNVEV (reference sequence). Trimming cost V 3 bases and J 11 bases; bases outside gene matches: 9. This CDR3 has 13 amino acids. The CDR3: CASSLGTALTAFF. CDR3 nucleotide sequence: TGTGCCAGCAGTTTGGGGACAGCATTAACGGCTTTCTTT.

The V call is TRBV10-3, the J call TRBJ2-2; tentatively, D is TRBD2 (6 bases). CDR1 is ENHRY, CDR2 SYGVKD, per germline. This CDR3 has 15 amino acids. The V end lost 5 bases, the J end lost 0 bases, and 10 bases lay between the germline ends. DNA for the CDR3: TGTGCCATCAGTCACTCGGGGGCGAACACCGGGGAGCTGTTTTTT. Its protein product is CAISHSGANTGELFF.

V is TRBV4-1 and J is TRBJ2-7; D is possibly TRBD1 or TRBD2 (5 bases each). Germline CDR1 and CDR2: MGHRA and YSYEKL. This CDR3 is 16 amino acids long. With 0 bases removed from V and 1 base from J, the gap between germline ends came to 13 bases. This chain's CDR3 is CASSQDGTGRSYEQYF. DNA of the CDR3: TGCGCCAGCAGCCAAGACGGGACGGGACGTTCCTACGAGCAGTACTTC.

V usage is TRBV5-4 and J usage is TRBJ2-3; 7 bases align to TRBD2. Trimming removed 2 bases from V and 1 base from J; junction bases left unmatched: 1. The germline gives CDR1 SGHNT, CDR2 YYREEE (reference sequence). This CDR3 comprises 14 residues. CDR3 in DNA: TGTGCCAGCAGCTTTACTAGCGGCACAGATACGCAGTATTTT. Translated: CASSFTSGTDTQYF.

This clone was seen only a few times. This rearrangement joins TRBV30 to TRBJ1-4; D unclear. The V end was cut by 5 bases, the J end by 7 bases, with 11 bases between. Germline CDR1 is GTSNPN and CDR2 is SVGIG (reference sequence). CDR3 length: 12 residues. CDR3: CAWVHEGEKLFF. The CDR3, as DNA: TGTGCCTGGGTCCACGAGGGTGAAAAACTGTTTTTT.

This chain uses TRBV6-1 with TRBJ2-5; 7 bases are shared with TRBD1. The J call may be wrong; the DNA end is better matched by TRBJ2-7. The germline V gene encodes CDR1 MNHNS and CDR2 SASEGT. This CDR3 is 15 amino acids long. CDR3 in amino acids: CASSVGTVIAYEQYF. CDR3 bases: TGTGCCAGCAGTGTCGGGACAGTAATAGCCTACGAGCAGTACTTC.

The chain has TRBV7-9 and TRBJ1-4, with a weak D call TRBD1 (6 bases). V lost 7 bases to trimming and J lost 5 bases, with 11 bases between them. The CDR3 contains 13 residues. CDR1 SEHNR and CDR2 FQNEAQ come from the germline V gene (reference sequence). CDR3 bases: TGTGCCAGCACCGGACAGCCGAATGAAAAACTGTTTTTT. Translation gives CASTGQPNEKLFF.

The chain carries TRBV4-3 and TRBJ2-3, with 10 nucleotides matching TRBD2. This CDR3 has 18 residues. The germline CDR1 and CDR2 sequences are LGHNA and YSLEER. V was clipped by 2 bases and J by 1 base; unmatched bases: 9. For the CDR3, the DNA is TGCGCCAGCAGCCAAAGCGGGGGGGGTCGCCGGGGCACAGATACGCAGTATTTT. Translating gives CASSQSGGGRRGTDTQYF.

This chain uses TRBV21-1 with TRBJ2-3; the D call in the table, TRBD2, was not verified against the DNA. TRBV21-1 is a known pseudogene. CDR3 size: 15 residues. CDR3 in DNA: TGTGCCAGCAGCTCTGGACTATCTTTCACAGATACGCAGTATTTT. The encoded protein is CASSSGLSFTDTQYF.

This chain joins TRBV7-9 and TRBJ2-6; the D gene is possibly TRBD1 (5 bases). Trimming removed 5 bases from V and 2 bases from J, with 10 bases in between. The CDR3 spans 15 residues. The germline CDR1 and CDR2 sequences are SEHNR and FQNEAQ (reference sequence). The CDR3 reads CASSLTDAGANVLTF. For the CDR3, the DNA is TGTGCCAGCAGCCTGACAGACGCTGGGGCCAACGTCCTGACTTTC.

The V call is TRBV5-1, the J call TRBJ2-3; 9 bases match TRBD1. This CDR3 is 15 amino acids long. Germline CDR1 and CDR2: SGHRS and YFSETQ. V lost 4 bases, J lost 1 base, and 4 bases stayed unmatched. The CDR3, as DNA: TGCGCCAGCAGCGGGACAGGGTTGGGCACAGATACGCAGTATTTT. Residues: CASSGTGLGTDTQYF. Supplemented by reference TRBV5-1 and TRBJ2-3, the full variable domain reads KAGVTQTPRYLIKTRGQQVTLSCSPISGHRSVSWYQQTPGQGLQFLFEYFSETQRNKGNFPGRFSGRQFSNSRSEMNVSTLELGDSALYLCASSGTGLGTDTQYFGPGTRLTVL.

The genes are TRBV7-2 and TRBJ2-2; 8 bases match TRBD2. The trim removed 8 bases at V and 6 bases at J, leaving 8 bases unmatched. This CDR3 has 14 amino acids. Germline V lookup: CDR1 SGHTA, CDR2 FQGNSA. Written as DNA, the CDR3 is TGTGCCAGCCTGCGGGCGGGGGGACCCGGGGAGCTGTTTTTT. Protein: CASLRAGGPGELFF.

This chain connects TRBV5-1 to TRBJ2-7; possibly TRBD1 for D (6 bases). The CDR3 is made up of 15 amino acids. The germline CDR1 and CDR2 sequences are SGHRS and YFSETQ. Trimming took off 0 bases at V and 0 bases at J, with 10 bases between the two ends. The CDR3: CASSLGGQLSYEQYF. CDR3 bases: TGCGCCAGCAGCTTGGGTGGACAGCTCTCCTACGAGCAGTACTTC. The whole variable domain, remainder taken from reference TRBV5-1 and TRBJ2-7, is KAGVTQTPRYLIKTRGQQVTLSCSPISGHRSVSWYQQTPGQGLQFLFEYFSETQRNKGNFPGRFSGRQFSNSRSEMNVSTLELGDSALYLCASSLGGQLSYEQYFGPGTRLTVT.

This clone was detected a few times. V usage is TRBV10-1 and J usage is TRBJ1-1; 8 nucleotides line up with TRBD1. V shed 2 bases and J 3 bases; nucleotides not matched to a gene: 5. The CDR3 sequence is 15 residues long. Per germline, CDR1 WNHNN and CDR2 SYGVQD (reference sequence). DNA for the CDR3: TGCGCCAGCAGTGAGCAGGGGGCCGAGGACACTGAAGCTTTCTTT. This sequence encodes CASSEQGAEDTEAFF.

V usage is TRBV28 and J usage is TRBJ1-3, with unresolved D. Between the trimmed V and J ends, which lost 8 bases and 4 bases, there was a span of 15 bases. This CDR3 spans 14 amino acids. CDR1 and CDR2 (germline): MDHEN, SYDVKM. CDR3 in amino acids: CASLRAREGNTIYF. The CDR3 DNA follows: TGTGCCAGCCTCCGGGCCCGGGAGGGAAACACCATATATTTT.

The chain joins TRBV4-1 to TRBJ1-3, with D perhaps matching TRBD1 (5 bases). In germline, CDR1 is MGHRA, CDR2 YSYEKL. V was shortened by 3 bases and J by 1 base, with 19 bases between the two germline ends. The CDR3 is made up of 18 amino acids. CDR3 nucleotides: TGCGCCAGCAGCCAGTTTTTGGCGTCGGGGCTTTCTGGAAACACCATATATTTT. It yields the protein CASSQFLASGLSGNTIYF.